This TCR beta chain was sequenced in a study of cytomegalovirus exposure and HLA in healthy donors. Assay used: immunoSEQ multiplex PCR; TCRdb lists only in-frame clones, some missing. Among more than 250,000 clones listed, around 90% were seen once. The germline V gene encodes CDR1 LNHDA and CDR2 SQIVND (reference sequence). This CDR3 is 15 amino acids long. V trimming: 5 bases; J trimming: 4 bases; junction bases outside the gene matches: 5. The clonotype comes from a woman in her twenties or thirties in good health and CMV-seronegative. The chain has TRBV19 and TRBJ2-2; 9 nucleotides agree with TRBD1. The sequenced sample was PBMCs. CDR3 nucleotide sequence: TGTGCCAGTAGTCCGGAGACAGGGGGCACCGGGGAGCTGTTTTTT. As protein: CASSPETGGTGELFF.